These T cell receptor beta chains were read from a single sample in a study of T cells after posttransplantation cyclophosphamide. Profiling relied on immunoSEQ multiplex PCR, and the TCRdb table lists in-frame clones only, not all of them. The sample consists of about 3,700 clones, around 62% of them appearing once. Specimen: memory CD8+ T cells sorted from blood. These TCRs come from a man in his thirties or forties in good health and a related stem cell transplant donor. Both conserved end residues are part of each CDR3. D genes are given only for firm matches.

v_call	j_call	d_call	cdr3_aa
TRBV19	TRBJ2-1	-	CASSIRGDNEQFF
TRBV7-7	TRBJ2-5	TRBD1	CASSKDRGSQETQYF
TRBV19	TRBJ1-1	TRBD1	CASRAKDRGRTEAFF
TRBV7-8	TRBJ2-3	TRBD1	CASSPPFTGGTDTQYF
TRBV27	TRBJ1-2	TRBD1	CASSLDGQAPFYGYTF
TRBV9	TRBJ2-7	TRBD2	CASSVGEGSGANEQYF
TRBV18	TRBJ1-2	TRBD1	CASSPLGTDYGYTF
TRBV28	TRBJ2-1	TRBD1	CASRQGQDYNEQFF
TRBV19	TRBJ1-6	-	CASSIGGNNSPLHF
TRBV11-2	TRBJ1-5	TRBD1	CASSLYGQGNQPQHF
TRBV7-9	TRBJ2-4	-	CASSLGAGRNIQYF
TRBV7-9	TRBJ2-7	TRBD1	CASSPEGQGAVEQYF
TRBV6-4	TRBJ1-6	-	CASSDSGEGGSPLHF
TRBV4-2	TRBJ1-1	TRBD1	CASSQDGAGTGMNTEAFF
TRBV9	TRBJ2-7	-	CASCIGQRTAYEQYF
TRBV7-9	TRBJ2-2	-	CASGHGPTNTGELFF